This T cell receptor (beta chain) was identified during a study of beta chain features in type 1 diabetes. This clone was seen a few times. Its antigen is currently unknown. Study conclusions and caveats: Type 1 diabetes patients had fewer VDJ junction insertions and more deletions. There was no resolution here of whether HLA type influences TCRB rearrangement. Type 1 diabetes patients showed a moderate but significant shortening of TCRB CDR3s in all four CD4+ subsets.

Expressed TCRB transcripts were sequenced because the entire RNA isolate underwent reverse transcription. This table comes from immunoSEQ multiplex PCR, and its TCRdb copy is limited to in-frame clones, with some not included. Of nearly 700,000 clones in the sample, around an eighth were seen once. Sorted CD4+ subsets: naive, central memory, regulatory, stem cell-like memory (CD45RO/CCR7/CD25/CD127/CD95/CD27 panel). This receptor was identified in a young man with type 1 diabetes. Sequences were obtained from naive CD4+ T cells from blood.

This CDR3 reads CASSLGAGEAFF. As DNA, the CDR3 is TGTGCCAGCAGCTTAGGGGCGGGTGAAGCTTTCTTT. This rearrangement joins TRBV7-9 to TRBJ1-1; unclear D gene. Germline V lookup: CDR1 SEHNR, CDR2 FQNEAQ (reference sequence). The CDR3 is 12 residues long. The V end lost 1 base, the J end lost 7 bases, and 7 bases lay between the germline ends.